These T cell receptor beta chains were read from a single sample in a study of blood T cell repertoires in COVID-19. Here immunoSEQ multiplex PCR was the method, and the copy in TCRdb shows in-frame clones only, minus some. The data show roughly 150,000 clones, with 87% seen just once and less than 6.5% held by the top ten. The specimen sequenced was peripheral blood. The receptors stem from a human donor in a cohort sampled during active COVID-19. Each CDR3 is given with its conserved first and last residue. D genes are given only for firm matches. Rows give clone size only sometimes, using once, few, many, or a class for an expanded clone.

D | J | V | size | DNA | CDR3
TRBD1 | TRBJ2-7 | TRBV30 | - | TGTGCCTGGTCTACAGGGGTCTACGAGCAGTACTTC | CAWSTGVYEQYF
- | TRBJ1-2 | TRBV3-1/TRBV3-2 | few | TGTGCCAGCAGCCAAAGTAGCGGCTACACCTTC | CASSQSSGYTF
TRBD1 | TRBJ2-4 | TRBV5-4 | - | TGTGCCAGCAGCGCGGACAGGGTAAACATTCAGTACTTC | CASSADRVNIQYF
TRBD1 | TRBJ1-2 | TRBV19 | - | TGTGCCAGTACTTCCAACGGTTACAGGGGTTTTGGGGGCTACACCTTC | CASTSNGYRGFGGYTF
- | TRBJ1-5 | TRBV6-2/TRBV6-3 | - | TGTGCCAGCAGTTACGCGGCAGGGCGCCAGCCCCAGCATTTT | CASSYAAGRQPQHF
TRBD1 | TRBJ2-1 | TRBV24-1 | - | TGTGCCACCAGTGACCGGGACAGGGGTAACAATGAGCAGTTCTTC | CATSDRDRGNNEQFF
- | TRBJ2-7 | TRBV19 | - | TGTGCCAGTAGTACCCTTGCGGGTCTCCTCTCCTACGAGCAGTACTTC | CASSTLAGLLSYEQYF
TRBD1 | TRBJ2-7 | TRBV10-3 | - | TGTGCCATCAGTGGGGGACAGGAGGCATACGAGCAGTACTTC | CAISGGQEAYEQYF
TRBD1 | TRBJ1-1 | TRBV30 | - | TGTGCCTGGAGTCGGGACAGGAGCACTGAAGCTTTCTTT | CAWSRDRSTEAFF
TRBD2 | TRBJ2-7 | TRBV5-6 | - | TGTGCCAGCAGCCCGGTGGGGACTAGCGGGATGGGATACGAGCAGTACTTC | CASSPVGTSGMGYEQYF
TRBD2 | TRBJ2-1 | TRBV28 | - | TGTGCCAGCAGTTCATTTCTAGCGGGAGGAGGTTATGAGCAGTTCTTC | CASSSFLAGGGYEQFF
- | TRBJ2-1 | TRBV7-2 | - | TGTGCCAGCAGCTCAGGGGTTACAAAACCTGAGCAGTTCTTC | CASSSGVTKPEQFF
- | TRBJ2-1 | TRBV2 | - | TGTGCCAGCAGTGCCCTCCTAGCGGAGCAGTTCTTC | CASSALLAEQFF
- | TRBJ1-6 | TRBV2 | - | TGTGCCAGCAGTGTGGAGGCCTCCCGTGGTCCCCTCCACTTT | CASSVEASRGPLHF
- | TRBJ1-1 | TRBV7-8 | many | TGTGCCAGCAGCTTAGGGACAGTGAACACTGAAGCTTTCTTT | CASSLGTVNTEAFF
TRBD1 | TRBJ1-4 | TRBV5-1 | - | TGCGCCAGCGGTGGACAGGGAAATGAAAAACTGTTTTTT | CASGGQGNEKLFF
- | TRBJ2-2 | TRBV5-4 | once | TGTGCCAGCAGCCCGGACTGGGGTAACACCGGGGAGCTGTTTTTT | CASSPDWGNTGELFF
- | TRBJ2-2 | TRBV24-1 | - | TGTGCCACCAGTGATATGACAGGTTCCTCCTATTTCACCGGGGAGCTGTTTTTT | CATSDMTGSSYFTGELFF
TRBD2 | TRBJ2-3 | TRBV5-1 | - | TGCGCCAGCAGCTTTAGCGGGGGGGCTGGAGATACGCAGTATTTT | CASSFSGGAGDTQYF
- | TRBJ2-7 | TRBV7-2 | - | TGTGCCAGCAGCTTAGTCGACAGGAGCTACGAGCAGTACTTC | CASSLVDRSYEQYF
- | TRBJ1-2 | TRBV6-4 | - | TGTGCCAGCAGTGGTACGGGGGACTATGGCTACACCTTC | CASSGTGDYGYTF
- | TRBJ2-2 | TRBV28 | - | TGTGCCAGCAGTCCCCTCGACCTCAGGCTAAGCGGGGAGCTGTTTTTT | CASSPLDLRLSGELFF
- | TRBJ2-7 | TRBV28 | - | TGTGCCAGCAGCCCTTCTTGGACAGGTCGGGGGTACGAGCAGTACTTC | CASSPSWTGRGYEQYF
- | TRBJ1-2 | TRBV5-1 | few | TGCGCCAGCAGCTTGGACAGTTCTAACTATGGCTACACCTTC | CASSLDSSNYGYTF
TRBD2 | TRBJ2-3 | TRBV5-6 | - | TGTGCCAGCAGCTCGGGGACTAGCGGGGGCGGAACAGATACGCAGTATTTT | CASSSGTSGGGTDTQYF
- | TRBJ1-3 | TRBV7-2 | - | TGTGCCAGCAGCCTGAAGGGGTACTCTGGAAACACCATATATTTT | CASSLKGYSGNTIYF
- | TRBJ1-1 | TRBV7-9 | - | TGTGCCAGCAGCTTAAGTTTTCAGAATGAAGCTTTCTTT | CASSLSFQNEAFF
TRBD2 | TRBJ2-1 | TRBV24-1 | - | TGTGCCACCAGTGGGATCACCGGGACTAGTACATACAATGAGCAGTTCTTC | CATSGITGTSTYNEQFF
- | TRBJ1-1 | TRBV7-9 | - | TGTGCCAGCAGCTCGGGGAGGGCAGGGTGGATGAACACTGAAGCTTTCTTT | CASSSGRAGWMNTEAFF
- | TRBJ2-6 | TRBV18 | - | TGTGCCAGCTCACCAGGGGAGACGGCTGGGGCCAACGTCCTGACTTTC | CASSPGETAGANVLTF
- | TRBJ2-7 | TRBV2 | once | TGTGCCAGCAGCCAACCCGATAAGGGACAAACAGGGAGCTCCTACGAGCAGTACTTC | CASSQPDKGQTGSSYEQYF